This T cell receptor beta chain is drawn from a study of sequential checkpoint blockade in melanoma (dated by TCRdb to the late 2010s). At the level of the whole study: Using 1:1 randomization, the trial assigned patients either to first-line nivolumab followed by ipilimumab (arm A) or to ipilimumab followed by nivolumab (arm B). Maintenance nivolumab was given following each of the two trial sequences.

Notes on this clone: Its antigen is still unknown. Per-nucleotide qualities are absent, and no much larger clonotype sits a single base away.

The immunoSEQ Assay was used to immunosequence TCRbeta CDR3 regions from genomic DNA. Before high-throughput sequencing, genomic DNA was amplified using bias-controlled multiplex PCR. In the authors' own workflow: To quantify the absolute abundance of each unique TCRbeta CDR3 region, the sequences were collapsed and filtered. Clonality, defined as 1 minus Pielou's evenness, was calculated using only productive rearrangements. A previously published method was used to identify clones whose frequencies were significantly greater in on-treatment samples than in baseline samples. Sourced from immuneACCESS, this table was stored by TCRdb with only in-frame sequences that have V and J called. A share of the clones is absent; for the studies checked, an unresolved V gene accounts for under half, and the remainder has no known explanation. That table is the source of V, J and clone size, and D and trimming were worked out from the DNA. Recorded for this sample are 40,000 or so clones; 80% to 90% of them occurred a single time. Of the sample, around 10% is held by the ten largest clones.

Broader findings and caveats from the paper: Validation of the response-prediction model combining TCR metrics and mutation burden is needed in larger, independent patient cohorts.

Relative to germline, V is 6 bases shorter and J is 3 bases shorter, with 15 bases between their ends. The CDR3 contains 14 residues, cysteine and valine counted. Left in the record is the CDR3 DNA by itself, 42 bases read in frame from the first base. CDR1 and CDR2 are drawn from the germline V gene: MNHNS, SASEGT. This specimen's treatment or condition label, interpreted: randomized to nivolumab then ipilimumab (arm A) or the reverse (arm B). None of the patients in the trial had previously been given DNA-damaging chemotherapy. On a FACS Aria II flow cytometer, live CD3+CD8+ cells that were negative for CD19 and CD56 were sorted from thawed PBMCs. Samples were obtained from patients with melanoma enrolled in CheckMate 064, a randomized, open-label phase II trial of sequential checkpoint blockade. Leukapheresis was used to collect peripheral blood mononuclear cells, which were then purified with Ficoll-Paque and frozen in human serum with roughly 10% DMSO. Immediately after sorting, the purity of the sorted blood CD3+CD8+ cells was confirmed to be >98%, and DNA was then extracted.

The chain is encoded by TRBV6-1 joined to TRBJ2-7, with a tentative D gene TRBD1 over 6 matching bases. This TCR was sampled from a human donor with melanoma. The source material was CD8+ T cells sorted from blood (inferred from file names), sampled from a patient given nivolumab and ipilimumab in sequence. CDR3 region: CASRQGLGGYEQYV. The DNA sequence is given as TGTGCCAGCAGACAGGGCCTGGGTGGCTACGAGCAGTACGTC.